This TCR beta chain was recorded in a study of blood T cell repertoires in COVID-19. Study context: Collection of acute and convalescent COVID-19 samples took place in the United States, Italy and Spain. Nucleic acid was either cDNA or gDNA, and it came from T cells, B-cell-depleted T cells, or PBMCs.

CDR3 size: 13 residues. With 7 bases removed from V and 7 bases from J, the gap between germline ends came to 13 bases. CDR1 is SGHTA, CDR2 FQGNSA, per germline. In the authors' workflow: The assay estimated nucleated cells by amplifying reference gene primers. Assay: immunoSEQ multiplex PCR; the TCRdb copy retains only in-frame clones and omits some. D and trimming were read from the DNA, whereas the V and J calls and clone size are those reported in that table. The sample shows about 90,000 clones, about 86% of them seen only once. The source material was peripheral blood. The source is a man older than 75 with active or convalescent COVID-19. The gene calls are TRBV7-2 and TRBJ1-4; D ambiguous. CDR3 DNA sequence: TGTGCCAGCACCTTGGGAGTCGGTGAAAAACTGTTTTTT. Amino acids: CASTLGVGEKLFF.